The 31 T cell receptor beta chains presented below share a single source sample, sequenced in a study of beta chain features in type 1 diabetes. General observations from the study: Type 1 diabetes patients showed a moderate but significant shortening of TCRB CDR3s in all four CD4+ subsets.

Which antigens these TCRs recognize remains unknown. Every isolated RNA sample was fully reverse transcribed, so sequencing captured expressed TCRB transcripts. Using immunoSEQ multiplex PCR, the repertoire was profiled, and TCRdb retains in-frame clones only, with some absent. The repertoire holds around 360,000 clones, with roughly 12% as singletons. The sequencing input was naive CD4+ T cells from blood. The receptors here all came from a woman under 30 with type 1 diabetes.

The chain couples TRBV7-2 to TRBJ2-1; 9 bases are a match to TRBD2. The germline V gene has CDR1 SGHTA and CDR2 FQGNSA. With 5 bases clipped from V and 5 bases from J, the junction kept 7 bases outside the gene matches. This CDR3 is built from 15 residues. The CDR3 coding sequence is TGTGCCAGCAGCCCACTGGGACTAGCACACAATGAGCAGTTCTTC. Its protein product is CASSPLGLAHNEQFF.

This clone occurred a few times. The rearrangement joins TRBV5-6 to TRBJ1-2; 7 bases are a match to TRBD1. The trim removed 1 base at V and 3 bases at J, leaving 0 bases unmatched. Germline CDR1 reads SGHDT; CDR2 reads YYEEEE. The CDR3 contains 13 residues. The CDR3 DNA sequence: TGTGCCAGCAGCTTGACAGGGGACTATGGCTACACCTTC. Its protein product is CASSLTGDYGYTF.

In the case of this clone: This sample includes further DNA sequences coding for the same CDR3. The V call is TRBV7-9, the J call TRBJ1-1, with 9 bases fitting TRBD1. This CDR3 contains 16 residues. V gave up 5 bases and J gave up 0 bases; unmatched junction bases: 7. Germline assignment: CDR1 SEHNR and CDR2 FQNEAQ (reference sequence). The CDR3 loop is CASSPGTGLMNTEAFF. The CDR3 DNA is TGTGCCAGCAGCCCCGGGACAGGGCTGATGAACACTGAAGCTTTCTTT.

This clone was observed a few times. The CDR3 is CASRPSGGAGNTQYF. CDR3 DNA sequence: TGTGCCAGCAGACCTAGCGGGGGGGCCGGGAATACGCAGTATTTT. The rearrangement joins TRBV7-2 to TRBJ2-3; 12 nucleotides agree with TRBD2. This CDR3 is 15 amino acids long. The junction had 8 bases not matched to a gene; V was cut back by 6 bases and J by 7 bases. CDR1 SGHTA and CDR2 FQGNSA come from the germline V gene.

The V call is TRBV4-3, the J call TRBJ2-3; D ambiguous. V lost 0 bases and J 3 bases, leaving 7 bases between the germline ends. CDR1 is LGHNA, CDR2 YSLEER, per germline. The CDR3 extends over 14 amino acids. CDR3 sequence reads: CASSQDVRTDTQYF. Here the CDR3 DNA reads TGCGCCAGCAGCCAAGACGTCAGGACAGATACGCAGTATTTT.

This sequence joins TRBV7-9 and TRBJ2-7; possibly TRBD2 for D (9 bases). V lost 5 bases and J 6 bases, leaving 23 bases between the germline ends. The germline gives CDR1 SEHNR, CDR2 FQNEAQ (reference sequence). The length of the CDR3 is 16 residues. CDR3 protein: CASSPAGGGRALEQYF. For the CDR3, the DNA is TGTGCCAGCAGCCCCGCAGGGGGCGGGAGGGCCCTCGAGCAGTACTTC.

This clone has a handful of counts. The rearrangement joins TRBV4-1 to TRBJ2-7; maybe TRBD1 (5 bases). Trimming left V 4 bases short and J 2 bases short, with 15 bases between. Germline values: CDR1 MGHRA, CDR2 YSYEKL. This CDR3 region has 15 residues. The CDR3 sequence: CASSPAFGQTYEQYF. CDR3 DNA: TGCGCCAGCAGCCCTGCCTTCGGACAAACCTACGAGCAGTACTTC.

This clone was found a few times. The rearrangement uses TRBV9 and TRBJ2-3, with 11 bases lining up with TRBD2. The CDR3 runs 14 residues. With 3 bases clipped from V and 9 bases from J, the junction kept 6 bases outside the gene matches. The germline V gene encodes CDR1 SGDLS and CDR2 YYNGEE. This chain's CDR3 is CASSETSGSDTQYF. The CDR3 DNA follows: TGTGCCAGCAGCGAAACTAGCGGGAGTGACACGCAGTATTTT.

This chain uses TRBV28 with TRBJ1-5; 9 bases are shared with TRBD1. With V trimmed by 6 bases and J by 6 bases, 6 bases remained unmatched. CDR1 and CDR2 (germline): MDHEN, SYDVKM. CDR3 length: 14 amino acids. DNA of the CDR3: TGTGCCAGCAGCTCCGGACAGGGGAGTCAGCCCCAGCATTTT. Translation gives CASSSGQGSQPQHF. The full variable domain, with the rest looked up from reference TRBV28 and TRBJ1-5, is DVKVTQSSRYLVKRTGEKVFLECVQDMDHENMFWYRQDPGLGLRLIYFSYDVKMKEKGDIPEGYSVSREKKERFSLILESASTNQTSMYLCASSSGQGSQPQHFGDGTRLSIL.

This clone turned up a few times. The chain combines TRBV9 with TRBJ1-3, with 7 bases lining up with TRBD1. The V gene's germline CDR1 is SGDLS and CDR2 YYNGEE. This CDR3 region has 15 residues. V shed 4 bases, J shed 4 bases, and the junction held 8 bases outside the gene matches. Written as DNA, the CDR3 is TGTGCCAGCAGCCCCCGTGGAGGGGGCGGAAACACCATATATTTT. Encoded protein: CASSPRGGGGNTIYF.

This clone has more than one count but fewer than ten. The chain uses TRBV18 and TRBJ2-7, with D possibly being TRBD1 (6 bases). Germline values: CDR1 KGHSH, CDR2 LQKENI. V was clipped by 3 bases and J by 5 bases, with 11 bases between them. This CDR3 has 13 amino acids. The CDR3 DNA reads as TGTGCCAGCTCACCTCAGGGGTTTGACGAGCAGTACTTC. This sequence encodes CASSPQGFDEQYF. Full variable domain (remainder filled in from reference TRBV18 and TRBJ2-7): NAGVMQNPRHLVRRRGQEARLRCSPMKGHSHVYWYRQLPEEGLKFMVYLQKENIIDESGMPKERFSAEFPKEGPSILRIQQVVRGDSAAYFCASSPQGFDEQYFGPGTRLTVT.

This chain connects TRBV6-6 to TRBJ2-1; TRBD2 is a possible D gene (6 bases). The CDR3 is made up of 14 amino acids. V shed 7 bases and J shed 9 bases, with 19 bases lying between them. Per the germline V gene, CDR1 is MNHNY and CDR2 is SVGAGI (reference sequence). The CDR3 sequence: CASTSGLGSSEQFF. CDR3 nucleotides: TGTGCCAGCACTTCGGGACTCGGCTCGAGTGAGCAGTTCTTC.

Only a few counts were recorded for this clone. The V and J genes are TRBV10-3 and TRBJ2-6; a weak D match, TRBD2 (5 bases). Germline V gives CDR1 ENHRY, CDR2 SYGVKD. The CDR3 is 16 amino acids. Deletions cut 7 bases from V and 2 bases from J, with 15 bases between. The CDR3 region is CAITADGQPGANVLTF. The CDR3 coding sequence is TGTGCCATCACAGCGGACGGCCAGCCTGGGGCCAACGTCCTGACTTTC.

The chain employs TRBV9 and TRBJ2-3; 10 positions match TRBD2. Germline values: CDR1 SGDLS, CDR2 YYNGEE. Trimming removed 3 bases from V and 1 base from J; junction bases left unmatched: 2. This CDR3 contains 15 residues. DNA for the CDR3: TGTGCCAGCAGCGGCGGGACTAGCGGCACAGATACGCAGTATTTT. Protein sequence: CASSGGTSGTDTQYF.

The V call is TRBV7-6, the J call TRBJ2-7; perhaps TRBD2 as D (5 bases). Trimming removed 0 bases at V and 5 bases at J, with 11 bases between. CDR3 length equals 14 residues. Looked up from germline, CDR1 is SGHVS and CDR2 is FNYEAQ. DNA for the CDR3: TGTGCCAGCAGCTTAGCACCGGGGTCCCACGAGCAGTACTTC. Residues: CASSLAPGSHEQYF. The whole variable domain, remainder taken from reference TRBV7-6 and TRBJ2-7, is GAGVSQSPRYKVTKRGQDVALRCDPISGHVSLYWYRQALGQGPEFLTYFNYEAQQDKSGLPNDRFSAERPEGSISTLTIQRTEQRDSAMYRCASSLAPGSHEQYFGPGTRLTVT.

This chain uses TRBV19 with TRBJ2-4; TRBD2 matches at 9 bases. Germline loops: CDR1 LNHDA, CDR2 SQIVND (reference sequence). The CDR3 length is 16 residues. V gave up 5 bases and J gave up 1 base; unmatched junction bases: 6. In DNA form, the CDR3 reads TGTGCCAGTAGTTTCCGGACTAGCGAGGCCAAAAACATTCAGTACTTC. It codes for CASSFRTSEAKNIQYF.

The rearrangement uses TRBV29-1 and TRBJ2-7, with 8 bases matching TRBD1. V was clipped by 5 bases and J by 4 bases; unmatched bases: 4. This CDR3 has 12 residues. Germline V lookup: CDR1 SQVTM, CDR2 ANQGSEA. The DNA for the CDR3 is TGCAGCGTTACAGGGGGTGGTTACGAGCAGTACTTC. This sequence encodes CSVTGGGYEQYF.

This chain links TRBV15 with TRBJ2-7, with 11 bases identical to TRBD2. The junction had 4 bases not matched to a gene; V was cut back by 0 bases and J by 3 bases. Germline loops: CDR1 LNHNV, CDR2 YYDKDF (reference sequence). The CDR3 runs 16 residues. This chain's CDR3 is CATSRDRTSGSYEQYF. In DNA, the CDR3 is TGTGCCACCAGCAGAGATCGAACTAGCGGGAGCTACGAGCAGTACTTC.

This clone appeared a few times. J is TRBJ2-7 and V is TRBV6-6; 8 bases map to TRBD1. This CDR3 spans 14 amino acids. CDR1 is MNHNY and CDR2 is SVGAGI in the germline V gene (reference sequence). Trimming cost V 0 bases and J 3 bases; bases outside gene matches: 1. The CDR3 bases are TGTGCCAGCAGTTACTCACAGGGGGTCTACGAGCAGTACTTC. Amino acids: CASSYSQGVYEQYF.

The chain is built from TRBV10-3 and TRBJ2-1, with 11 bases fitting TRBD2. The CDR3 length is 14 residues. Unmatched junction bases numbered 4, after V lost 7 bases and J lost 5 bases. CDR1 and CDR2 from the germline V gene are ENHRY and SYGVKD. CDR3 in amino acids: CAITPGLADNEQFF. CDR3 DNA sequence: TGTGCCATCACCCCGGGACTAGCGGACAATGAGCAGTTCTTC.

This chain joins TRBV21-1 and TRBJ1-1; the D call TRBD1 from the table was never checked on the DNA. TRBV21-1 is termed a pseudogene. The length of the CDR3 is 14 residues. CDR3 amino acids: CASSTGQPIRQAFF. In DNA, the CDR3 is TGTGCCAGCAGCACGGGACAGCCGATTCGACAAGCTTTCTTT.

This chain connects TRBV28 to TRBJ2-7, with TRBD1 matching over 9 bases. The CDR3 is made up of 16 amino acids. After removal of 3 bases from V and 3 bases from J, the junction contained 9 bases not matched to a gene. Germline V gene lookup returns CDR1 MDHEN and CDR2 SYDVKM. CDR3 protein: CASSLTSGQGSYEQYF. The CDR3 DNA is TGTGCCAGCAGTTTGACCTCGGGACAGGGAAGCTACGAGCAGTACTTC.

The V and J genes are TRBV6-6 and TRBJ1-6, with 10 bases fitting TRBD1. The V and J ends lost 8 bases and 8 bases, in that order; junction bases with no gene match: 0. Germline V gives CDR1 MNHNY, CDR2 SVGAGI (reference sequence). The CDR3 consists of 12 residues. This CDR3 reads CASGTGDSPLHF. In DNA, the CDR3 is TGTGCCAGCGGGACAGGGGATTCACCCCTCCACTTT.

The chain uses TRBV29-1 and TRBJ1-2; 7 bases align to TRBD1. The germline V gene encodes CDR1 SQVTM and CDR2 ANQGSEA. V dropped 7 bases and J dropped 5; count of bases not matched to a gene: 13. There are 14 residues in the CDR3. The CDR3 DNA follows: TGCAGCGCCGTGGCGACAGGGAACCCATATGGCTACACCTTC. Protein: CSAVATGNPYGYTF.

This clone was detected a few times. The V call is TRBV6-1, the J call TRBJ2-1, with a weak D call TRBD1 (6 bases). Trimming removed 3 bases at V and 8 bases at J, with 20 bases between. The CDR3 has 16 residues. Germline CDR1 reads MNHNS; CDR2 reads SASEGT. The CDR3 region has the DNA TGTGCCAGCAGTGACGGTCTCCAGGGGCCGTTGGATGAGCAGTTCTTC. This gives the protein CASSDGLQGPLDEQFF.

This clone was observed a handful of times. The gene calls are TRBV29-1 and TRBJ1-2, with 11 bases fitting TRBD1. V shed 4 bases, J shed 5 bases, and the junction held 12 bases outside the gene matches. The CDR3 has 16 residues. CDR1 SQVTM and CDR2 ANQGSEA come from the germline V gene. The chain's CDR3 is CSVVPGTGGYRYGYTF. The CDR3 DNA reads TGCAGCGTTGTGCCCGGGACAGGGGGATATCGGTATGGCTACACCTTC.

The chain uses TRBV6-6 and TRBJ1-1; 9 bases map to TRBD1. The germline V gene encodes CDR1 MNHNY and CDR2 SVGAGI (reference sequence). V shed 2 bases and J 4 bases; nucleotides not matched to a gene: 8. The CDR3 consists of 16 residues. In DNA, the CDR3 is TGTGCCAGCAGTTACGCGTACGGGACAGGGTTCACTGAAGCTTTCTTT. The encoded protein is CASSYAYGTGFTEAFF.

As to this clone: This same CDR3 is encoded by further DNA sequences in the sample. V gene TRBV29-1 combines with J gene TRBJ2-6, with D unresolved. The ends were cut back, 4 bases at V and 0 bases at J, with 7 bases in the middle. The CDR3 loop spans 14 amino acids. The germline gives CDR1 SQVTM, CDR2 ANQGSEA. This chain's CDR3 is CSVAPGSGANVLTF. The CDR3 DNA follows: TGCAGCGTTGCGCCGGGCTCTGGGGCCAACGTCCTGACTTTC. Together with reference TRBV29-1 and TRBJ2-6, the CDR3 gives the full variable domain: SAVISQKPSRDICQRGTSLTIQCQVDSQVTMMFWYRQQPGQSLTLIATANQGSEATYESGFVIDKFPISRPNLTFSTLTVSNMSPEDSSIYLCSVAPGSGANVLTFGAGSRLTVL.

This clone was observed a few times. The chain joins TRBV7-9 to TRBJ2-1; no firm D call. Germline lookup yields CDR1 SEHNR and CDR2 FQNEAQ (reference sequence). V shed 0 bases and J shed 5 bases, with 11 bases lying between them. CDR3 length: 15 residues. The CDR3 sequence: CASSLASAGNNEQFF. CDR3 coding DNA: TGTGCCAGCAGCTTAGCGAGTGCAGGAAACAATGAGCAGTTCTTC. The complete variable domain, with remaining parts taken from reference TRBV7-9 and TRBJ2-1, reads DTGVSQNPRHKITKRGQNVTFRCDPISEHNRLYWYRQTLGQGPEFLTYFQNEAQLEKSRLLSDRFSAERPKGSFSTLEIQRTEQGDSAMYLCASSLASAGNNEQFFGPGTRLTVL.

The chain recombines TRBV9 with TRBJ1-2, with a tentative D call TRBD1 (5 bases). Trimming pared 0 bases from V and 4 bases from J, leaving 16 bases between. The CDR3 extends over 16 amino acids. CDR1 SGDLS and CDR2 YYNGEE come from the germline V gene. This chain's CDR3 is CASSVEAFGQFYGYTF. The CDR3 nucleotides read TGTGCCAGCAGCGTAGAGGCTTTCGGACAATTCTATGGCTACACCTTC. Complete variable domain (other parts from reference TRBV9 and TRBJ1-2): DSGVTQTPKHLITATGQRVTLRCSPRSGDLSVYWYQQSLDQGLQFLIQYYNGEERAKGNILERFSAQQFPDLHSELNLSSLELGDSALYFCASSVEAFGQFYGYTFGSGTRLTVV.

The V call is TRBV30, the J call TRBJ2-1; tentatively, D is TRBD1 (6 bases). The CDR3 loop spans 14 amino acids. Germline V CDR1 and CDR2: GTSNPN, SVGIG (reference sequence). Trimming shortened V by 0 bases and J by 2 bases, and 8 bases separated the two germline ends. The CDR3 nucleotides are TGTGCCTGGAGTGTATGGGGGCCCTACAATGAGCAGTTCTTC. It yields the protein CAWSVWGPYNEQFF.